These 7 T cell receptor beta chains originate from one sample sequenced in a study of PD-L1 blockade in urothelial cancer. Time point defined: peripheral blood 6 weeks after treatment start. Sequencing was performed with immunoSEQ multiplex PCR; in TCRdb, only in-frame clones are kept and a portion is missing. Of around 46,000 clones in the sample, roughly four fifths were seen once. This sample comprised PBMCs, obtained around atezolizumab (anti-PD-L1) treatment. The receptor source for this set is a man between 60 and 70 years old with urothelial cancer.

This rearrangement joins TRBV5-1 to TRBJ2-5; TRBD2 aligns across 16 bases. The CDR3 runs 16 residues. Losses at the gene ends were 4 bases for V and 4 bases for J; bases not matched to a gene: 4. The V gene's germline CDR1 is SGHRS and CDR2 YFSETQ. The CDR3 spells CASSPGLAGGPETQYF. CDR3 bases: TGCGCCAGCAGCCCGGGACTAGCGGGAGGGCCAGAGACCCAGTACTTC.

This clone came up a few times. The chain carries TRBV6-6 and TRBJ1-2, with D unclear. V lost 5 bases to trimming and J lost 4 bases, with 17 bases between them. Per the germline V gene, CDR1 is MNHNY and CDR2 is SVGAGI (reference sequence). This CDR3 has 15 amino acids. The CDR3 here is CASSPYPGKLYGYTF. CDR3 nucleotides: TGTGCCAGCAGTCCTTACCCAGGAAAACTCTATGGCTACACCTTC.

The chain uses TRBV7-2 and TRBJ2-1; D might be TRBD2 (5 bases). The CDR3 is 17 residues long. Germline-derived CDR1 and CDR2 are SGHTA and FQGNSA. The V end lost 4 bases, the J end lost 5 bases, and 21 bases lay between the germline ends. DNA for the CDR3: TGTGCCAGCAGCTCACCCCCCGGGATTTGGGCTGACAATGAGCAGTTCTTC. Amino acid sequence: CASSSPPGIWADNEQFF.

The chain carries TRBV6-5 and TRBJ1-2; no firm D call. Germline V CDR1 and CDR2: MNHEY, SVGAGI. This CDR3 has 11 amino acids. With 7 bases removed from V and 7 bases from J, the gap between germline ends came to 10 bases. CDR3 in amino acids: CASNRDVGYTF. For the CDR3, the DNA is TGTGCCAGCAATCGGGATGTTGGCTACACCTTC.

This chain joins TRBV25-1 and TRBJ1-2; 7 nucleotides align to TRBD1. The CDR3 consists of 16 residues. The V and J ends lost 4 bases and 4 bases, in that order; junction bases with no gene match: 12. Germline V CDR1 and CDR2: MGHDK, SYGVNS. The CDR3 DNA reads as TGTGCCAGCAGTGGGTACCGACAGGGCAAGGCCTATGGCTACACCTTC. Translation gives CASSGYRQGKAYGYTF.

V gene TRBV7-9 combines with J gene TRBJ2-1; 10 nucleotides line up with TRBD1. After removal of 5 bases from V and 1 base from J, the junction contained 14 bases not matched to a gene. The CDR3 consists of 19 residues. Germline V lookup: CDR1 SEHNR, CDR2 FQNEAQ (reference sequence). The CDR3 DNA reads TGTGCCAGCAGCCCCCCGGGACAGGGGATGATTGGGTCCTACAATGAGCAGTTCTTC. It is translated as CASSPPGQGMIGSYNEQFF.

This chain links TRBV13 with TRBJ1-1; the D is unclear. V lost 5 bases to trimming and J lost 2 bases, with 9 bases between them. The germline gives CDR1 PRHDT, CDR2 FYEKMQ (reference sequence). The CDR3 covers 13 residues. The CDR3 DNA sequence: TGTGCCAGCAGCCAACAGAGAAACACTGAAGCTTTCTTT. As protein: CASSQQRNTEAFF. Variable domain in full (rest from reference TRBV13 and TRBJ1-1): AAGVIQSPRHLIKEKRETATLKCYPIPRHDTVYWYQQGPGQDPQFLISFYEKMQSDKGSIPDRFSAQQFSDYHSELNMSSLELGDSALYFCASSQQRNTEAFFGQGTRLTVV.